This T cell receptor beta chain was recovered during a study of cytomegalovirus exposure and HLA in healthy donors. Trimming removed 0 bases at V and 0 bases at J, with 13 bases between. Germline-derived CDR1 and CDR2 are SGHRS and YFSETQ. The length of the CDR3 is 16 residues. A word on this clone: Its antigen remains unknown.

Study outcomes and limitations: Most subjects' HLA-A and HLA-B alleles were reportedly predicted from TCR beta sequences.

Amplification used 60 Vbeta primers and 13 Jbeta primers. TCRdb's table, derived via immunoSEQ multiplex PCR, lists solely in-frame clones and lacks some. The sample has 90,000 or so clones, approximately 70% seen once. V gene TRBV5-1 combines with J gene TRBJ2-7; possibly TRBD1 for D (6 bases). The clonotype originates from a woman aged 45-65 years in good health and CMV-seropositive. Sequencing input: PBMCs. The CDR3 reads CASSLVGQGLSYEQYF. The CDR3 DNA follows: TGCGCCAGCAGCTTGGTGGGTCAGGGGCTCTCCTACGAGCAGTACTTC.